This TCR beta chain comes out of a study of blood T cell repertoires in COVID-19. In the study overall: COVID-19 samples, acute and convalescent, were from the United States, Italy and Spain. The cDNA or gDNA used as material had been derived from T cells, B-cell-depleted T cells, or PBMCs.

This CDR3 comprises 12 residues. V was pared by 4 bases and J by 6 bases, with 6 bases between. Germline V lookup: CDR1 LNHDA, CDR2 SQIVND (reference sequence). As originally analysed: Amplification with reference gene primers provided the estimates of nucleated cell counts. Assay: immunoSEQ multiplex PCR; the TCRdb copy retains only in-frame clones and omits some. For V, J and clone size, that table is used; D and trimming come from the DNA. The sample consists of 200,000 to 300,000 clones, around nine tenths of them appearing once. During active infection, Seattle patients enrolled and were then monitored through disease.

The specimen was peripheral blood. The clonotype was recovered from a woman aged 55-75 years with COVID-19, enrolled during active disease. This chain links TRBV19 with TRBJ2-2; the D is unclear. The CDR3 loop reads CASSTASGELFF. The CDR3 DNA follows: TGTGCCAGTAGTACCGCGTCCGGGGAGCTGTTTTTT.